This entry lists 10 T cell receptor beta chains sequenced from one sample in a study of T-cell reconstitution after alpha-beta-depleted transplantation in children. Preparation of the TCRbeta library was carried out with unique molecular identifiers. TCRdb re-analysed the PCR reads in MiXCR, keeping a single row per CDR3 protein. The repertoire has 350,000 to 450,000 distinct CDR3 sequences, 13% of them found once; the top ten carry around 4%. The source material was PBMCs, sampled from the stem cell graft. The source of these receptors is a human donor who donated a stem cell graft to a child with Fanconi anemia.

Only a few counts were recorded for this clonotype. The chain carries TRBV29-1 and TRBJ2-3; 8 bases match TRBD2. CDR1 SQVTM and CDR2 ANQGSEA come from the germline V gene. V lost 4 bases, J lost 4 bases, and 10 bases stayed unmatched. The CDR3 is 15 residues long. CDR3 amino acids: CSVGVNGGAADTQYF. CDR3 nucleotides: TGCAGCGTTGGGGTTAACGGGGGGGCCGCAGATACGCAGTATTTT.

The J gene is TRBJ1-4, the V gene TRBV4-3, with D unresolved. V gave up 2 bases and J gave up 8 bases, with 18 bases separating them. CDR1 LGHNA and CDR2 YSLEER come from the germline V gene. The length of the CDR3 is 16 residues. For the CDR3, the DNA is TGCGCCAGCAGCCAAAGGTCCCCATCCTTTGGCGAAAAACTGTTTTTT. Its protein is CASSQRSPSFGEKLFF.

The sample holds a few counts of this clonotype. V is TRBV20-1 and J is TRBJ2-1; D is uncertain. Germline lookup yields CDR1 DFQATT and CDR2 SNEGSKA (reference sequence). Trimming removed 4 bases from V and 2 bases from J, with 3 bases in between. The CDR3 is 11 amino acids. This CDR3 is CSANTYNEQFF. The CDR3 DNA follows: TGCAGTGCTAACACCTACAATGAGCAGTTCTTC.

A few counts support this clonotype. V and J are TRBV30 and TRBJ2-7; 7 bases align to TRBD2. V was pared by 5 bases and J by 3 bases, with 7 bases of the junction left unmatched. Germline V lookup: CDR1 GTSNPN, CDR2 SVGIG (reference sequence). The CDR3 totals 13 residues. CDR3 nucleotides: TGTGCCTGGGATAACGGGGACTACTACGAGCAGTACTTC. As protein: CAWDNGDYYEQYF.

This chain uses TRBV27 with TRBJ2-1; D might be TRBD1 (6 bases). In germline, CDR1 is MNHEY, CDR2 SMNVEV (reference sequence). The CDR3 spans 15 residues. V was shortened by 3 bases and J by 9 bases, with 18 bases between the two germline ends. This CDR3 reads CASSFLTEQGSEQFF. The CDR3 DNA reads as TGTGCCAGCAGTTTTTTAACAGAACAGGGCAGTGAGCAGTTCTTC.

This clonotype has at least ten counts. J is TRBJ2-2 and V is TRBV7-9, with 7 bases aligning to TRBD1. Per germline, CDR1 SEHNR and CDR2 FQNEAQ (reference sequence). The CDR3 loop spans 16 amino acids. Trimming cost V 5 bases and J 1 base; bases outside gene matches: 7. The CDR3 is CASSTQGVMNTGELFF. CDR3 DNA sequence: TGTGCCAGCAGCACCCAGGGGGTCATGAACACCGGGGAGCTGTTTTTT.

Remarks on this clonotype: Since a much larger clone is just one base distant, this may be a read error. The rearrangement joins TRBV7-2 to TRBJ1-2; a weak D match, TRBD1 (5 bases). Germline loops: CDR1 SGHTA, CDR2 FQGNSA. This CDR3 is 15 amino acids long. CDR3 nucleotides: TGTGCCAGCAGCTTATCCGTGGGGACTAACTATGACTACACCTTC. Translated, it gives CASSLSVGTNYDYTF. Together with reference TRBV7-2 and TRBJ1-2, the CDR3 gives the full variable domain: GAGVSQSPSNKVTEKGKDVELRCDPISGHTALYWYRQSLGQGLEFLIYFQGNSAPDKSGLPSDRFSAERTGGSVSTLTIQRTQQEDSAVYLCASSLSVGTNYDYTFGSGTRLTVV.

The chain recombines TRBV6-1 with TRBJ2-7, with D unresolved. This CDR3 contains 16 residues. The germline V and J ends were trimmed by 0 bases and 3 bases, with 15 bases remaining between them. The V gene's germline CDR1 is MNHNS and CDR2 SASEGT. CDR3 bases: TGTGCCAGCAGTGAAGCGGGCAGCCAGGCTAGCTACGAGCAGTACGTC. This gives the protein CASSEAGSQASYEQYV.

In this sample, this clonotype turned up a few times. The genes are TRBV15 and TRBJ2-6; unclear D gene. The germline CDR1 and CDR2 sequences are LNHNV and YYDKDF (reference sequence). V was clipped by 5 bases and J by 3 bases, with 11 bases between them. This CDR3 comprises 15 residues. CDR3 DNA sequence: TGTGCCACCAGCCCACGGAAGAGTGGGGCCAACGTCCTGACTTTC. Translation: CATSPRKSGANVLTF.

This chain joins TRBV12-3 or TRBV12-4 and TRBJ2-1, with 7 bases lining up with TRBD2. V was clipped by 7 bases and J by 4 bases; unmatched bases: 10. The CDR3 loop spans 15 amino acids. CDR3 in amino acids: CASTGTNRLYNEQFF. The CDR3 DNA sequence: TGTGCCAGCACTGGGACTAACCGACTTTACAATGAGCAGTTCTTC.